These 16 T cell receptor beta chains share one sample of origin, sequenced in a study of chemoradiotherapy in HPV16-positive cancers. Generated by immunoSEQ multiplex PCR, the TCRdb table keeps only in-frame clones and is missing some. The sample has over 5,000 clones; about three quarters are singletons. The material was obtained from a patient who underwent chemoradiotherapy. The receptors were gathered from a human donor with HPV-associated anogenital cancer.

The chain joins TRBV5-1 to TRBJ2-2; possibly TRBD2 for D (6 bases). V lost 5 bases to trimming and J lost 0 bases, with 11 bases between them. The CDR3 is 15 residues long. Germline V CDR1 and CDR2: SGHRS, YFSETQ. CDR3: CASSLEGTNTGELFF. CDR3 DNA sequence: TGCGCCAGCAGTCTGGAGGGGACGAACACCGGGGAGCTGTTTTTT.

The V call is TRBV28, the J call TRBJ1-1; TRBD1 might be the D (5 bases). CDR3 size: 14 residues. Trimming took 2 bases from V and 1 from J, leaving 8 bases between them. The germline gives CDR1 MDHEN, CDR2 SYDVKM. CDR3 coding DNA: TGTGCCAGCAGTTTAGGGGGGGGGAACACTGAAGCTTTCTTT. Translation gives CASSLGGGNTEAFF.

This clone occurred a few times. This chain links TRBV9 with TRBJ1-5; D remains ambiguous. Trimming pared 0 bases from V and 0 bases from J, leaving 7 bases between. CDR3 length: 15 residues. Germline loops: CDR1 SGDLS, CDR2 YYNGEE. The CDR3 DNA reads TGTGCCAGCAGCGTAGAGGCAGCTAGCAATCAGCCCCAGCATTTT. The encoded protein is CASSVEAASNQPQHF.

The V call is TRBV27, the J call TRBJ1-5, with 10 bases lining up with TRBD1. Germline V gives CDR1 MNHEY, CDR2 SMNVEV (reference sequence). This CDR3 is 16 amino acids long. V shed 5 bases and J 4 bases; nucleotides not matched to a gene: 8. This chain's CDR3 is CASSPQSDRGNQPQHF. CDR3 DNA: TGTGCCAGCAGTCCACAATCGGACAGGGGGAATCAGCCCCAGCATTTT.

V is TRBV19 and J is TRBJ2-2, with D possibly TRBD1 on 5 matching bases. The CDR3 spans 17 residues. Trimming shortened V by 7 bases and J by 1 base, and 19 bases separated the two germline ends. Germline values: CDR1 LNHDA, CDR2 SQIVND (reference sequence). The CDR3 DNA reads as TGTGCCAGTACCGCCAAAAGGGGCAGGGAGAACACCGGGGAGCTGTTTTTT. Protein product: CASTAKRGRENTGELFF.

The chain combines TRBV11-2 with TRBJ2-1; 8 bases align to TRBD1. The V and J ends lost 5 bases and 0 bases, in that order; junction bases with no gene match: 6. This CDR3 contains 16 residues. Germline loops: CDR1 SGHAT, CDR2 FQNNGV. CDR3 protein: CASSRTGGNSYNEQFF. The CDR3 DNA follows: TGTGCCAGCAGCAGAACAGGGGGAAACTCCTACAATGAGCAGTTCTTC.

This rearrangement joins TRBV19 to TRBJ1-5, with 7 bases identical to TRBD1. Germline V lookup: CDR1 LNHDA, CDR2 SQIVND (reference sequence). J gave up 3 bases and V 5 bases, and 19 bases lay outside the gene matches. This CDR3 is built from 19 residues. DNA of the CDR3: TGTGCCAGTAGTGGAGACAGGGATGGGAATTCGGCCGTCAATCAGCCCCAGCATTTT. As protein: CASSGDRDGNSAVNQPQHF.

V gene TRBV2 combines with J gene TRBJ1-5; possible D gene TRBD1, 5 bases. The V gene lost 7 bases and the J gene lost 9 bases, with 16 bases spanning the gap. The germline V gene has CDR1 SNHLY and CDR2 FYNNEI. This CDR3 region has 13 residues. The CDR3 DNA follows: TGTGCCAGCAACCGGGACTCATGGGCGCCCCAGCATTTT. The encoded protein is CASNRDSWAPQHF.

CDR3 region: CASTPGGTDNSPLHF. The CDR3 nucleotides read TGTGCCAGTACCCCGGGAGGGACAGATAATTCACCCCTCCACTTT. J is TRBJ1-6 and V is TRBV19; 7 bases are a match to TRBD1. Trimming removed 7 bases from V and 5 bases from J; junction bases left unmatched: 8. Germline loops: CDR1 LNHDA, CDR2 SQIVND (reference sequence). CDR3 length: 15 residues.

V usage is TRBV5-4 and J usage is TRBJ2-3; TRBD2 aligns across 8 bases. Germline CDR1 and CDR2: SGHNT and YYREEE (reference sequence). V shed 4 bases, J shed 2 bases, and the junction held 6 bases outside the gene matches. This CDR3 is built from 15 residues. The DNA of the CDR3 is TGTGCCAGCAGCCTGAGGACTAGCTTCACAGATACGCAGTATTTT. Translated: CASSLRTSFTDTQYF.

This clone was observed a handful of times. J is TRBJ2-7 and V is TRBV6-5, with D perhaps given as TRBD1 or TRBD2 (5 bases each). This CDR3 region has 13 residues. The germline gives CDR1 MNHEY, CDR2 SVGAGI. V dropped 5 bases and J dropped 5 bases, with 13 bases sitting between them. The chain's CDR3 is CASSRGRDHEQYF. The CDR3 DNA sequence: TGTGCCAGCAGTCGGGGCAGGGACCACGAGCAGTACTTC.

This clone is labeled large (0.1 to 1%). The chain uses TRBV5-1 and TRBJ2-2; D possibly corresponds to TRBD1 (6 bases). This CDR3 has 18 residues. V dropped 0 bases and J dropped 0 bases, with 15 bases sitting between them. The germline V gene has CDR1 SGHRS and CDR2 YFSETQ. CDR3 nucleotides: TGCGCCAGCAGCTTGGACCCCGGGACAATCGCGAACACCGGGGAGCTGTTTTTT. Translated, it gives CASSLDPGTIANTGELFF.

J is TRBJ2-7 and V is TRBV27, with D possibly TRBD1 on 6 matching bases. Between the trimmed V and J ends, which lost 5 bases and 0 bases, there was a span of 23 bases. Germline loops: CDR1 MNHEY, CDR2 SMNVEV (reference sequence). CDR3 length: 18 amino acids. CDR3 amino acids: CASSPKPPVGGTSYEQYF. The CDR3, as DNA: TGTGCCAGCAGTCCGAAACCCCCCGTAGGGGGAACCTCCTACGAGCAGTACTTC.

This sequence joins TRBV6-1 and TRBJ1-2, with D perhaps matching TRBD1 (6 bases). Between the trimmed V and J ends, which lost 1 base and 4 bases, there was a span of 13 bases. The CDR3 sequence is 15 residues long. CDR1 and CDR2 (germline): MNHNS, SASEGT. CDR3 in DNA: TGTGCCAGCAGTGAAGTGGAGGGGGAGGGCTATGGCTACACCTTC. It codes for CASSEVEGEGYGYTF.

CDR3 residues: CASSTNPGRRVKWGNQPQHF. The DNA for the CDR3 is TGTGCCAGTAGTACCAACCCAGGGAGGAGAGTTAAGTGGGGCAATCAGCCCCAGCATTTT. This sequence joins TRBV19 and TRBJ1-5, with D possibly matching TRBD1 (5 bases). The CDR3 is 20 amino acids. Trimming pared 4 bases from V and 2 bases from J, leaving 27 bases between. Germline CDR1 LNHDA, CDR2 SQIVND (reference sequence).

This rearrangement joins TRBV6-6 to TRBJ1-2; maybe TRBD1 (5 bases). V lost 8 bases and J lost 4, with 14 bases in between. The CDR3 loop spans 13 amino acids. Per germline, CDR1 MNHNY and CDR2 SVGAGI (reference sequence). Here the CDR3 reads CASSLAGLYGYTF. The CDR3 DNA follows: TGTGCCAGCTCACTTGCGGGGCTCTATGGCTACACCTTC.